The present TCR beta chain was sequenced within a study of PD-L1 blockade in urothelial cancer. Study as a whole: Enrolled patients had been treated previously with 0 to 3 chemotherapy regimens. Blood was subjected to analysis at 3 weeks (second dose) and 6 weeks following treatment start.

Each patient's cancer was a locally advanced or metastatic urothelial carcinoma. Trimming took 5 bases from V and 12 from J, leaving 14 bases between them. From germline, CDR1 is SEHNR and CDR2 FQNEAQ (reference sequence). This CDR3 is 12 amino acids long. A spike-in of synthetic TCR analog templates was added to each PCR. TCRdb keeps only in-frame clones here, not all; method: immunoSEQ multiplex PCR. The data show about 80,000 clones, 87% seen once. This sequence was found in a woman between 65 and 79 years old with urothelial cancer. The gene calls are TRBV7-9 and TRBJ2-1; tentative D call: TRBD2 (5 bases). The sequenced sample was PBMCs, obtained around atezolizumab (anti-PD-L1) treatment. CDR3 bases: TGTGCCAGCAGCCCAGGAGGCTCGGGGCAGTTCTTC. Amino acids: CASSPGGSGQFF.